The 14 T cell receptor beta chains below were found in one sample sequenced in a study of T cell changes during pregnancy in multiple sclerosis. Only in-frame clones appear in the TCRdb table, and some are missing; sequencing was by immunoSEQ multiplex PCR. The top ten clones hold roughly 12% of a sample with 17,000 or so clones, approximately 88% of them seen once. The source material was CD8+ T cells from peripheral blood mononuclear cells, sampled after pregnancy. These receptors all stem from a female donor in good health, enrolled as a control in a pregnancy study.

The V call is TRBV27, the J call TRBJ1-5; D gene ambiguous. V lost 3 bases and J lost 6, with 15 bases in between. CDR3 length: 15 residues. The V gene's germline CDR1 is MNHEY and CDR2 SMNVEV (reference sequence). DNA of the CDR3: TGTGCCAGCAGTTTTTCCGGTTTTCGTGGTCAGCCCCAGCATTTT. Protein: CASSFSGFRGQPQHF.

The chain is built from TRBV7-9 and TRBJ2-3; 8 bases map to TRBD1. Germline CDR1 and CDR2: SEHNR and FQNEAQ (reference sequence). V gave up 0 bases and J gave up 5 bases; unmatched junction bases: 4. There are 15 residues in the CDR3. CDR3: CASSLAQGARDTQYF. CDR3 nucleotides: TGTGCCAGCAGCTTAGCGCAGGGGGCGAGAGATACGCAGTATTTT.

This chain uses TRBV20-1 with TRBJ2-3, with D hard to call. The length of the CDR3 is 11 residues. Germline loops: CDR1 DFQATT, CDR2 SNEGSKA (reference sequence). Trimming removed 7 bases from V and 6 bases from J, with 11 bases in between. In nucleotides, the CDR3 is TGCAGTGGCCAAGAGCCGGATACGCAGTATTTT. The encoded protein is CSGQEPDTQYF.

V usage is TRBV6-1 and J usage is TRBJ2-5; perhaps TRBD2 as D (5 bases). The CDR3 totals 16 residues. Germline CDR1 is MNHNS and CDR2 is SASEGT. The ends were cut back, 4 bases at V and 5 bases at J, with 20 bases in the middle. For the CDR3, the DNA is TGTGCCAGCAGTGTGGGGAGAATCATCCCTCTGGAGACCCAGTACTTC. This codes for CASSVGRIIPLETQYF.

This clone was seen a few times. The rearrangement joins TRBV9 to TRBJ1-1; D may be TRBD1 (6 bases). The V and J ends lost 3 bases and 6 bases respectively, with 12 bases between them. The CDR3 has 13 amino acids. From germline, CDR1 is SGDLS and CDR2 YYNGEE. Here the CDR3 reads CASSGPQGPEAFF. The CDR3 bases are TGTGCCAGCAGCGGACCACAGGGACCTGAAGCTTTCTTT.

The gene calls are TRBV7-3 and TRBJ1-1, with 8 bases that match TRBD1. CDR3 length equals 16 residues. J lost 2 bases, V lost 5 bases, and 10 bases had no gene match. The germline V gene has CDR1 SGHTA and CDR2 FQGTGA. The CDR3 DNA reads TGTGCCAGCAGCGTTACAGGGGGTCGAATAAACACTGAAGCTTTCTTT. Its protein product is CASSVTGGRINTEAFF.

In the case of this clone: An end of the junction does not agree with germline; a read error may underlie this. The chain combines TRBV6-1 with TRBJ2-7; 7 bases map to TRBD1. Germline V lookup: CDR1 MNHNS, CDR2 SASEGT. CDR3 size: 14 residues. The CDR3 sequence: CASSEGGQSSEQYF. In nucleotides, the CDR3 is TGTGCCAGCAGTGAAGGGGGACAGTCCTCCGAGCAGTACTTC.

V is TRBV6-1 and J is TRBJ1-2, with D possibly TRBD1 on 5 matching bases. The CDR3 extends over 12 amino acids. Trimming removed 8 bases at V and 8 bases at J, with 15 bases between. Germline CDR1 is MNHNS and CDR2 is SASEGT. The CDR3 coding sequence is TGTGCCAGCCTTCAGGGTTTGATCGGCTACACCTTC. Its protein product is CASLQGLIGYTF.

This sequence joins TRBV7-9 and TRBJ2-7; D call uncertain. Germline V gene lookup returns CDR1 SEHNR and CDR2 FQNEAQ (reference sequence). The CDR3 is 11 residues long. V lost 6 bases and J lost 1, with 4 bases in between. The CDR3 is CASSPSYEQYF. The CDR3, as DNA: TGTGCCAGCAGTCCTTCCTACGAGCAGTACTTC. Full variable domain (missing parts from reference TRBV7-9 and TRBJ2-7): DTGVSQNPRHKITKRGQNVTFRCDPISEHNRLYWYRQTLGQGPEFLTYFQNEAQLEKSRLLSDRFSAERPKGSFSTLEIQRTEQGDSAMYLCASSPSYEQYFGPGTRLTVT.

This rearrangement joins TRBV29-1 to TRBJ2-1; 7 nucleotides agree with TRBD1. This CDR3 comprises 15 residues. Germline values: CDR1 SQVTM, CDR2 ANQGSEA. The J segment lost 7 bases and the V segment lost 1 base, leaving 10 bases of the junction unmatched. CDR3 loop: CSVEGSSGGWNEQFF. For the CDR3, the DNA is TGCAGCGTTGAAGGTTCGTCAGGGGGTTGGAATGAGCAGTTCTTC.

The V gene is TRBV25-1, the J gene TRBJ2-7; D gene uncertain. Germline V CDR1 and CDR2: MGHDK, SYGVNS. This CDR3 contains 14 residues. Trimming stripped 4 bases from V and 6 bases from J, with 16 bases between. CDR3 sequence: CASSVTMTPSEQYF. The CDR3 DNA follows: TGTGCCAGCAGTGTAACTATGACTCCTTCCGAGCAGTACTTC.

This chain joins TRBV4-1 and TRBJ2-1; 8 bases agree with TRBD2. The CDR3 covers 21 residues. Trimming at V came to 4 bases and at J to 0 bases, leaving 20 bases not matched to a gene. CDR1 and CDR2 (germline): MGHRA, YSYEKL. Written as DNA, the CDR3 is TGCGCCAGCAGCCTTGGGGACGCGGGGGGCCGAGGGAGACGCTCCTACAATGAGCAGTTCTTC. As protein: CASSLGDAGGRGRRSYNEQFF.

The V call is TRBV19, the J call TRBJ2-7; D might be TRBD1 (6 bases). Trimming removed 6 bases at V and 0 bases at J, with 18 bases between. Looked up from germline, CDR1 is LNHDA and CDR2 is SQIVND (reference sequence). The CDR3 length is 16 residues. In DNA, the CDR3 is TGTGCCAGTAGCGCCTCCGTAGACAGGAGCTCCTACGAGCAGTACTTC. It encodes CASSASVDRSSYEQYF. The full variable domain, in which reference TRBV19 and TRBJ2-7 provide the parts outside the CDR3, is DGGITQSPKYLFRKEGQNVTLSCEQNLNHDAMYWYRQDPGQGLRLIYYSQIVNDFQKGDIAEGYSVSREKKESFPLTVTSAQKNPTAFYLCASSASVDRSSYEQYFGPGTRLTVT.

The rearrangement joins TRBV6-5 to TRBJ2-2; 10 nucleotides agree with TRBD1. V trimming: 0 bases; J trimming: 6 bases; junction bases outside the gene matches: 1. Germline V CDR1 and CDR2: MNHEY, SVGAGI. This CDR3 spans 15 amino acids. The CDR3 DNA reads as TGTGCCAGCAGTTACTCTGGACAGGGGGCCGGGGAGCTGTTTTTT. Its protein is CASSYSGQGAGELFF.